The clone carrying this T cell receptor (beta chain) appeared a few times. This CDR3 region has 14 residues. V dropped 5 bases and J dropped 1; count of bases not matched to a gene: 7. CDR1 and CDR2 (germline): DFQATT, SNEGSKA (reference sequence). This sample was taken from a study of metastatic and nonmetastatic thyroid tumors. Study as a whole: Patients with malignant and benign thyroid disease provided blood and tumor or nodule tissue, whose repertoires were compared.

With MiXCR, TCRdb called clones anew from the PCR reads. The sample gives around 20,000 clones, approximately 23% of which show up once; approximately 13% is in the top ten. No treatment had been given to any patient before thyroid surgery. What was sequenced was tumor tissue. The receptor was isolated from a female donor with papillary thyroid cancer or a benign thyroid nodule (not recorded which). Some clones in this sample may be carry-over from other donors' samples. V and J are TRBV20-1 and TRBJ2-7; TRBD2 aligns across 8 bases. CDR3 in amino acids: CSARGASGSYEQYF. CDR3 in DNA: TGCAGTGCTCGAGGAGCTAGCGGGTCCTACGAGCAGTACTTC.